This TCR beta chain emerged from a study of Graves' ophthalmopathy and Graves' hyperthyroidism. The germline V gene encodes CDR1 SGHTA and CDR2 FQGTGA. This CDR3 comprises 15 residues. J gave up 8 bases and V 8 bases, and 13 bases lay outside the gene matches. In this cohort, patients with other autoimmune diseases, uncontrolled infections, pregnancy or lactation were excluded. The PBMC fraction was derived from 9 to 10 ml of fresh peripheral blood. This clonotype was seen many times. The antigen is undetermined. CDR3 regions of TCR beta were amplified from RNA transcripts. First-round RT-PCR with HTBI primers preceded a second-round multiplex PCR. One entry per CDR3 protein results from TCRdb running MiXCR on the multiplex PCR reads. The sample has about half a million distinct CDR3 sequences; under 15% are singletons. Broader study findings: The model achieved 55% to 71% sensitivity and 72% to 75% specificity for ophthalmopathy progression.

Sequencing was done on a sample of blood. This chain joins TRBV7-3 and TRBJ2-4; the match to TRBD1 covers 9 bases. This sequence was found in a woman in her thirties with Graves' ophthalmopathy. CDR3 DNA: TGTGCCAGCGCCCGGAGTACAGGGGGCAGGGACATTCAGTACTTC. This sequence encodes CASARSTGGRDIQYF.